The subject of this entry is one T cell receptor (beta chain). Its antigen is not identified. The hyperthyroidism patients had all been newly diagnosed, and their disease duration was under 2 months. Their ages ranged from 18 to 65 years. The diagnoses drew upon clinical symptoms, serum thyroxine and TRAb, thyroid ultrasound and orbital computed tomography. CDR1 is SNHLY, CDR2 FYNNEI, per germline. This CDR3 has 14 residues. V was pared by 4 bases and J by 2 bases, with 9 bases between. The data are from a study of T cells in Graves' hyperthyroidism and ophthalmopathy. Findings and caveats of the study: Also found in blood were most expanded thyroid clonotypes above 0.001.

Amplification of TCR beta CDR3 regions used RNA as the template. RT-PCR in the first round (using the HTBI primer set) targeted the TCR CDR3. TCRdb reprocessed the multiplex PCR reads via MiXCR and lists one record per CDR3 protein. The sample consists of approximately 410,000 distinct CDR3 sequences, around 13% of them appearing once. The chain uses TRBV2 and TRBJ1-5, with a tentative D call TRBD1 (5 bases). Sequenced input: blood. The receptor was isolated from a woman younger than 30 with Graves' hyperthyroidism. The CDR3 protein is CASSGGMGNQPQHF. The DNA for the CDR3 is TGTGCCAGCAGTGGGGGGATGGGCAATCAGCCCCAGCATTTT.